This record concerns one T cell receptor (beta chain) sequence. This clonotype has a count of ten or more. It has no known antigen specificity. No base qualities exist here, and no much larger clone lies one base off it. CDR1 MNHEY and CDR2 SMNVEV are derived from the germline V gene (reference sequence). V loses 0 bases, J loses 3 bases, and the germline ends lie 15 bases apart. The CDR3 starts with the cysteine, ends with the phenylalanine, and has 17 residues. Only the CDR3 region is kept as DNA, spanning 51 bases read in frame from base 1. The record originates from a study of human T cells and chemical hapten exposure (dated by TCRdb to about 2021). With respect to the entire study: For sensitization, 2% DPC in acetone was applied to a 2 cm by 2 cm area of upper inner arm skin. Patch tests used Finn chambers with 0.01% DPC on the upper back, scored after 6 days by International Contact Dermatitis Research Group standards. The libraries were sequenced as a pool, and the TCR yield per sample differed mostly because of small variations in library volumes within the pool. The patient cohort, mostly female, included alopecia areata with under or over 50% scalp involvement, alopecia totalis and alopecia universalis. Approximately 30 alopecia patients provided blood for TCR sequencing at one to four time points (pre-sensitization, 2, 6 and 24 weeks). Blood was sampled from patients pre-sensitization (week 0) and at 2, 6 and about 24 weeks after DPC sensitization. In alopecia patients, the study followed how the peripheral blood TCR repertoire changed in vivo over primary and secondary sensitization to diphenylcyclopropenone (DPC), a hapten. Weekly therapeutic DPC doses were additionally applied to the scalp of patients throughout the roughly 23-week study period. The study at large found these results: A positive correlation was found between the number of PT1 expanded TCRs and patch test score, with significance reached at thresholds 8, 16 and 32 but not 4. Because every patient had alopecia, a presumed autoimmune disease, the patients' immune response might differ from that of healthy individuals. DPC sensitization did not change how many TCRs were above 1 in 1000 frequency, and no evidence was found of alterations in global repertoire structure. After repeated subsampling, changes were observed in the strength of the expansion versus patch-test correlation and in the threshold at which the correlation became significant. Significantly more large CDR3 similarity clusters were formed by expanded TCRs than by pre-sensitization or healthy control sets, consistent with antigen-driven responses.

Libraries were constructed by RACE. The listed sequencing device is NextSeq 500. During library preparation, unique molecular identifiers were attached to individual cDNA molecules so that TCRs could be counted in a quantitative, reproducible way. From each blood RNA sample, both TCR alpha and TCR beta chains were sequenced. The authors' analysis ran thus. Samples had a median of roughly 98,000 TCRs, with a range from roughly 23,224 to 750,000. The Decombinator software suite was used to annotate V, J and CDR3 in the TCR reads. To make PS versus PT1 abundance plots, every sample was subsampled to the same number of TCRs (28,000). TCRs were defined as expanded if absent before sensitization and observed at least eight times at the 2-week time point. In-frame beta chains were kept once TCRdb had trimmed the public reads at Q25 with fastp and called clones with MiXCR. One record per CDR3 amino acid sequence lists the most common genes and DNA. The V and J calls were not made by the authors but by TCRdb's processing. The sample table lists tens of thousands of distinct CDR3 sequences, 9.6% of them with a count of one. The top ten clones comprise less than 4.5% of the sample.

In the paper's terms, the time point label means: pre-sensitization, week 0. The treatment or condition label, read with the paper, signifies: therapeutic diphenylcyclopropenone sensitization with weekly scalp DPC. At every patch-test visit, the blood draw took place before the patch test was put on. To be eligible, patients had to be aged 18 to 70, diagnosed with alopecia and judged suitable for DPC therapy, while pregnant patients were excluded. Total RNA was extracted from unfractionated whole blood that had been collected in Tempus Blood RNA tubes. This receptor was taken from a woman in her thirties or forties with alopecia areata. Some clones in this sample may be carry-over from other donors' samples. Sequencing was performed on whole blood, taken in connection with sensitization to the hapten diphenylcyclopropenone (DPC). The chain employs TRBV27 and TRBJ2-1, and TRBD1 may be the D gene, going by 6 matching bases. The CDR3 has the sequence CASSLSPGQLGYNEQFF. Here is the DNA: TGTGCCAGCAGTTTATCCCCCGGACAGCTTGGCTACAATGAGCAGTTCTTC.